This T cell receptor (beta chain) was identified during a study of blood T cell repertoires in COVID-19. How the authors handled the data: Reference gene primer amplification in the assay estimated nucleated cell counts. Repertoires were generated with immunoSEQ multiplex PCR, while TCRdb's copy carries only in-frame clones and drops some. V and J calls and clone size are those listed in that table; D and trimming were worked out from the DNA. Of 230,000 or so clones listed, about 91% are singletons. In germline, CDR1 is MGHRA, CDR2 YSYEKL. The CDR3 is 17 residues long. Trimming took 5 bases from V and 2 from J, leaving 18 bases between them.

Input material: PBMCs or T cells enriched from blood (not recorded which). The chain carries TRBV4-1 and TRBJ2-2; the D gene is possibly TRBD1 (6 bases). The receptor was derived from a middle-aged woman with acute COVID-19. CDR3 nucleotides: TGCGCCAGCAGCGGACGAGGGACACCGTCCAACACCGGGGAGCTGTTTTTT. It specifies CASSGRGTPSNTGELFF.